The T cell receptor beta chain described here comes from a study of early T cells in non-severe SARS-CoV-2 infection (dated by TCRdb to the early 2020s). Study-wide context: Bulk RNA from unsorted whole blood was used for TCR sequencing, so alpha and beta chains could not be paired.

Unmatched junction bases come to 3, with V trimmed by 6 bases and J by 2 bases. From cysteine to phenylalanine, the CDR3 is 14 amino acids long. The retained sequence is limited to the CDR3, 42 bases, with the frame set at the first base. In the germline V gene, CDR1 corresponds to KGHDR and CDR2 to SFDVKD. The study was a case-control design nested within a healthcare worker cohort in London, UK, with weekly nasopharyngeal swab PCR tests and blood sampling. Healthcare workers were enrolled in the week of the UK lockdown, from 23 to 31 March 2020, and were followed every week for up to roughly 16 weeks. Regarding this clonotype: Its antigen is unknown. Per-nucleotide qualities are absent, and no much larger clonotype sits a single base away.

The protocol used for the library was 5' RACE. TCRdb records NextSeq 500 as the sequencer. In the TCR library protocol, unique molecular identifiers were attached to individual cDNA molecules to correct for PCR bias and sequencing error. Sequencing covered both TCR alpha and beta chains, and within each sample the abundances of alpha and beta sequences were tightly co-correlated. The paper's processing steps were these. Decombinator V4 was used to annotate the V gene, J gene and CDR3 of the TCR sequences. Expanded TCRs were defined as changing significantly between any two time points under a Poisson model with p below 0.0001. TCR abundances were normalised to the total number of TCRs sequenced per sample and were expressed as counts per million. TRAV1-2 paired with TRAJ12, TRAJ20 or TRAJ33 defined MAIT TCRs, while TRAV10 paired with TRAJ18 defined iNKT TCRs. A search of VDJdb, accessed on 1 November 2021, was run for TCRs annotated to CMV, EBV and SARS-CoV-2, with TCRs annotated for multiple antigens excluded. In TCRdb, the public reads were trimmed at Q25 with fastp and aligned with MiXCR, with productive beta chains retained. Every CDR3 protein is listed once, alongside the most common genes and DNA of its rows. V and J calls and clone size were set by TCRdb, not the authors. The sample table records 50,000 to 60,000 distinct CDR3 sequences; under 7.5% of these occur just once. The top ten constitute less than 5% of the sample.

What the study reported, not specific to this receptor: VDJdb matching was skewed toward anti-spike CD8 responses and likely underestimated virus-specific expansions by missing private and CD4 specificities.

Sequences were obtained from whole blood. Here the chain combines TRBV24-1 and TRBJ2-5, and 9 bases in between align with TRBD2. The receptor's source is an adult who was a healthcare worker with PCR-confirmed SARS-CoV-2 infection or an uninfected control (not recorded which). The CDR3 in this case is CATSSGGQQETQYF. The sequenced DNA: TGTGCCACCAGTAGCGGGGGGCAGCAAGAGACCCAGTACTTC.